This is a list of T cell receptor beta chains from one sample in a study of CD8 T cells in ankylosing spondylitis. MiXCR was run by TCRdb on the 5' RACE reads, yielding one entry per CDR3 protein. Of around 220,000 distinct CDR3 sequences listed, about 17% are singletons. The sequenced sample consisted of blood, either unsorted or a sorted T cell fraction (not recorded which). Source of these receptors: a male donor with ankylosing spondylitis. The CDR3 runs from the conserved cysteine through the conserved F or W. The order of the fields is J gene, clone size, D gene, V gene, CDR3 DNA, CDR3 protein. D genes are given only for firm matches. Size is stated for part of the rows, as once, few or many counts, or as a class when the clone is expanded.

j_gene: TRBJ2-1
abundance: many
d_gene: NA
v_gene: TRBV27
CDR3nt: TGTGCCAGCAGCTTAGGGGGGAGCTCCTACAATGAGCAGTTCTTC
CDR3aa: CASSLGGSSYNEQFF

j_gene: TRBJ1-3
abundance: once
d_gene: NA
v_gene: TRBV12-3/TRBV12-4
CDR3nt: TGTGCCAGCAGTGAATATACCATTGGAATTGGAAACACCATATATTTT
CDR3aa: CASSEYTIGIGNTIYF

j_gene: TRBJ2-3
abundance: few
d_gene: NA
v_gene: TRBV5-5
CDR3nt: TGTGCCAGCAGCTTGGAGGGGGCCGGGGGTTTCACAGATACGCAGTATTTT
CDR3aa: CASSLEGAGGFTDTQYF

j_gene: TRBJ2-1
abundance: NA
d_gene: NA
v_gene: TRBV4-1
CDR3nt: TGCGCCAGCAGTCCAACTCCGCAGAATGAGCAGTTCTTC
CDR3aa: CASSPTPQNEQFF

j_gene: TRBJ2-7
abundance: few
d_gene: NA
v_gene: TRBV7-8
CDR3nt: TGTGCCAGCAGCTTGAACCGGGACATTTCCTACGAGCAGTACTTC
CDR3aa: CASSLNRDISYEQYF

j_gene: TRBJ2-1
abundance: NA
d_gene: TRBD2
v_gene: TRBV4-1
CDR3nt: TGCGCCAGCAGCCTCGAGGGACTAGCACCCTACAATGAGCAGTTCTTC
CDR3aa: CASSLEGLAPYNEQFF

j_gene: TRBJ1-4
abundance: few
d_gene: NA
v_gene: TRBV20-1
CDR3nt: TGCAGTGCTAGGGACGGTTATAATGAAAAACTGTTTTTT
CDR3aa: CSARDGYNEKLFF

j_gene: TRBJ2-1
abundance: few
d_gene: NA
v_gene: TRBV24-1
CDR3nt: TGTGCCACCAGTGTCTCCGGATGGGGGGGCCCCAATGAGCAGTTCTTC
CDR3aa: CATSVSGWGGPNEQFF

j_gene: TRBJ2-2
abundance: few
d_gene: NA
v_gene: TRBV6-2/TRBV6-3
CDR3nt: TGTGCCAGCAGTCCCGGACACAACACCGGGGAGCTGTTTTTT
CDR3aa: CASSPGHNTGELFF

j_gene: TRBJ1-1
abundance: few
d_gene: TRBD1
v_gene: TRBV7-9
CDR3nt: TGTGCCAGCAGCTTGGGACAGGGGGTTGTCACTGAAGCTTTCTTT
CDR3aa: CASSLGQGVVTEAFF

j_gene: TRBJ2-5
abundance: few
d_gene: TRBD2
v_gene: TRBV11-2
CDR3nt: TGTGCCAGCAGCCAAGTAGCGGGGGAGACCCAGTACTTC
CDR3aa: CASSQVAGETQYF

j_gene: TRBJ1-1
abundance: NA
d_gene: NA
v_gene: TRBV2
CDR3nt: TGTGCCAGCACCGTCCCCGGGGACACTGAAGCTTTCTTT
CDR3aa: CASTVPGDTEAFF

j_gene: TRBJ1-3
abundance: NA
d_gene: NA
v_gene: TRBV15
CDR3nt: TGTGCCACCAGTTTATGGGGAAACACCATATATTTT
CDR3aa: CATSLWGNTIYF

j_gene: TRBJ2-3
abundance: NA
d_gene: NA
v_gene: TRBV7-9
CDR3nt: TGTGCCAGCATTCCGCCCTTGAGATTAGATACGCAGTATTTT
CDR3aa: CASIPPLRLDTQYF

j_gene: TRBJ2-7
abundance: few
d_gene: TRBD1
v_gene: TRBV5-1
CDR3nt: TGCGCCAGCAGCGCCGGACAGGGCTCACCCTACGAGCAGTACTTC
CDR3aa: CASSAGQGSPYEQYF

j_gene: TRBJ2-1
abundance: few
d_gene: TRBD2
v_gene: TRBV16
CDR3nt: TGTGCCAGCATAAAAATGGCTAGCGGGACTAATGAGCAGTTCTTC
CDR3aa: CASIKMASGTNEQFF

j_gene: TRBJ2-3
abundance: many
d_gene: TRBD1
v_gene: TRBV7-9
CDR3nt: TGTGCCAGCAGCCCCCGGGACAGGGGAACAGATACGCAGTATTTT
CDR3aa: CASSPRDRGTDTQYF

j_gene: TRBJ2-3
abundance: many
d_gene: NA
v_gene: TRBV9
CDR3nt: TGTGCCAGCAGCACCGGGAATACGCAGTATTTT
CDR3aa: CASSTGNTQYF

j_gene: TRBJ1-1
abundance: NA
d_gene: TRBD1
v_gene: TRBV27
CDR3nt: TGTGCCAGCACCCGACAGGGGCTGGACACTGAAGCTTTCTTT
CDR3aa: CASTRQGLDTEAFF

j_gene: TRBJ1-1
abundance: NA
d_gene: NA
v_gene: TRBV15
CDR3nt: TGTGCCACTAGTAGCAGGCTGGCGGAGAACACTGAAGCTTTCTTT
CDR3aa: CATSSRLAENTEAFF

j_gene: TRBJ1-5
abundance: NA
d_gene: NA
v_gene: TRBV6-2/TRBV6-3
CDR3nt: TGTGCCAGCAGTTACTCTTACGGCAATCAGCCCCAGCATTTT
CDR3aa: CASSYSYGNQPQHF

j_gene: TRBJ2-5
abundance: few
d_gene: NA
v_gene: TRBV25-1
CDR3nt: TGTGCCAGCAGTGAATATACAACCCTGACCGTCCAAGAGACCCAGTACTTC
CDR3aa: CASSEYTTLTVQETQYF

j_gene: TRBJ2-7
abundance: NA
d_gene: NA
v_gene: TRBV18
CDR3nt: TGTGCCAGCTCACCACAGAGGGGGGCCTACGAGCAGTACTTC
CDR3aa: CASSPQRGAYEQYF

j_gene: TRBJ2-2
abundance: NA
d_gene: NA
v_gene: TRBV20-1
CDR3nt: TGCAGTGCTAGAGATCAAGATACAACCGGGGAGCTGTTTTTT
CDR3aa: CSARDQDTTGELFF

j_gene: TRBJ1-2
abundance: NA
d_gene: NA
v_gene: TRBV13
CDR3nt: TGTGCCAGCAGCCCAACCAGCGCAGGGCCCTATGGCTACACCTTC
CDR3aa: CASSPTSAGPYGYTF

j_gene: TRBJ2-1
abundance: few
d_gene: TRBD2
v_gene: TRBV20-1
CDR3nt: TGCAGTGCTAGAGTGGGACTAGCGGGACTCCGCGACAATGAGCAGTTCTTC
CDR3aa: CSARVGLAGLRDNEQFF

j_gene: TRBJ2-4
abundance: few
d_gene: NA
v_gene: TRBV11-2
CDR3nt: TGTGCCAGCAGCTTAAGGGACACTCTAAGAGAAAACATTCAGTACTTC
CDR3aa: CASSLRDTLRENIQYF

j_gene: TRBJ2-7
abundance: few
d_gene: NA
v_gene: TRBV11-1
CDR3nt: TGTGCCAGCAGCGAGCGGTGGGATCTCGAGCAGTACTTC
CDR3aa: CASSERWDLEQYF

j_gene: TRBJ2-2
abundance: NA
d_gene: NA
v_gene: TRBV7-9
CDR3nt: TGTGCCAGCAGCTTAGCAGGGGAAGGGGAGCTGTTTTTT
CDR3aa: CASSLAGEGELFF

j_gene: TRBJ2-7
abundance: NA
d_gene: TRBD2
v_gene: TRBV5-1
CDR3nt: TGCGCCAGCAGCCCAGGCGGACTAGCGGTATACGAGCAGTACTTC
CDR3aa: CASSPGGLAVYEQYF

j_gene: TRBJ2-7
abundance: many
d_gene: NA
v_gene: TRBV5-1
CDR3nt: TGCGCCAGCAGCTTGGACAGGGTCTACGAGCAGTACTTC
CDR3aa: CASSLDRVYEQYF

j_gene: TRBJ2-2
abundance: NA
d_gene: TRBD2
v_gene: TRBV27
CDR3nt: TGTGCCAGCAGTTTTTCTCCCCTGGCGGGGGTTTCCGCCGGGGAGCTGTTTTTT
CDR3aa: CASSFSPLAGVSAGELFF

j_gene: TRBJ2-1
abundance: NA
d_gene: TRBD2
v_gene: TRBV11-2
CDR3nt: TGTGCCAGCAGCTCCAGCGGGGGGGCCTCGGGAGAGCAGTTCTTC
CDR3aa: CASSSSGGASGEQFF

j_gene: TRBJ2-7
abundance: NA
d_gene: TRBD1
v_gene: TRBV29-1
CDR3nt: TGCAGCGTTGTGGGGGACAGGGGTTACGAGCAGTACTTC
CDR3aa: CSVVGDRGYEQYF

j_gene: TRBJ2-1
abundance: few
d_gene: NA
v_gene: TRBV12-3/TRBV12-4
CDR3nt: TGTGCCAGCAGTTTCACTAGCCCTTACAATGAGCAGTTCTTC
CDR3aa: CASSFTSPYNEQFF

j_gene: TRBJ2-7
abundance: many
d_gene: NA
v_gene: TRBV5-1
CDR3nt: TGCGCCAGCAGCTTGCCAGAGAGGTCCGAGCAGTACTTC
CDR3aa: CASSLPERSEQYF

j_gene: TRBJ2-7
abundance: NA
d_gene: NA
v_gene: TRBV30
CDR3nt: TGTGCCTGGACAGGGACGTCCTACGAGCAGTACTTC
CDR3aa: CAWTGTSYEQYF

j_gene: TRBJ2-1
abundance: NA
d_gene: TRBD2
v_gene: TRBV11-1
CDR3nt: TGTGCCAGCAGCTTACTAGCGGGAAAGCAGTTCTTC
CDR3aa: CASSLLAGKQFF

j_gene: TRBJ2-2
abundance: few
d_gene: TRBD1
v_gene: TRBV4-1
CDR3nt: TGCGCCAGCAGCCTCGGGACAGGGGGCACCGGGGAGCTGTTTTTT
CDR3aa: CASSLGTGGTGELFF

j_gene: TRBJ1-5
abundance: few
d_gene: NA
v_gene: TRBV12-3/TRBV12-4
CDR3nt: TGTGCCAGCAGCACAGCGAATCTACAGAGATATAGCAATCAGCCCCAGCATTTT
CDR3aa: CASSTANLQRYSNQPQHF

j_gene: TRBJ2-1
abundance: NA
d_gene: NA
v_gene: TRBV4-1
CDR3nt: TGCGCCAGCAGCCAATTTTTGACAGAGCGCTCCTACAATGAGCAGTTCTTC
CDR3aa: CASSQFLTERSYNEQFF

j_gene: TRBJ1-1
abundance: NA
d_gene: NA
v_gene: TRBV4-3
CDR3nt: TGCGCCAGCAGCACAATGGGAGTCATGAACACTGAAGCTTTCTTT
CDR3aa: CASSTMGVMNTEAFF

j_gene: TRBJ2-1
abundance: few
d_gene: TRBD2
v_gene: TRBV7-9
CDR3nt: TGTGCCAGCAGCTTAGCGGGAAGCGGGGGCCTCAATGAGCAGTTCTTC
CDR3aa: CASSLAGSGGLNEQFF

j_gene: TRBJ1-1
abundance: many
d_gene: TRBD1
v_gene: TRBV12-3/TRBV12-4
CDR3nt: TGTGCCAGCAGTCCCCAGGGGGCTCCGATGAACACTGAAGCTTTCTTT
CDR3aa: CASSPQGAPMNTEAFF

j_gene: TRBJ2-1
abundance: many
d_gene: TRBD2
v_gene: TRBV19
CDR3nt: TGTGCCAGTAGTTCCTTAGCGGGGGGGCCGGGGAATGAGCAGTTCTTC
CDR3aa: CASSSLAGGPGNEQFF

j_gene: TRBJ2-7
abundance: many
d_gene: TRBD1
v_gene: TRBV5-1
CDR3nt: TGCGCCAGCAGCCTAACAGGGGGCGGGGAGCAGTACTTC
CDR3aa: CASSLTGGGEQYF

j_gene: TRBJ2-5
abundance: NA
d_gene: TRBD2
v_gene: TRBV4-3
CDR3nt: TGCGCCAGCAGCCAAGATTGGACTAGCGGAGAAGAGACCCAGTACTTC
CDR3aa: CASSQDWTSGEETQYF

j_gene: TRBJ1-5
abundance: few
d_gene: NA
v_gene: TRBV27
CDR3nt: TGTGCCAGCAGTTTAATCGGGACGTCCTCTAATCAGCCCCAGCATTTT
CDR3aa: CASSLIGTSSNQPQHF

j_gene: TRBJ2-2
abundance: few
d_gene: NA
v_gene: TRBV29-1
CDR3nt: TGCAGCGTTGAAGACTCTGGGGCCGGGGAGCTGTTTTTT
CDR3aa: CSVEDSGAGELFF

j_gene: TRBJ2-1
abundance: NA
d_gene: NA
v_gene: TRBV25-1
CDR3nt: TGTGCCAGCAGTGCGGCTAGCATGTCCGATGAGCAGTTCTTC
CDR3aa: CASSAASMSDEQFF

j_gene: TRBJ2-7
abundance: NA
d_gene: TRBD2
v_gene: TRBV29-1
CDR3nt: TGCAGCGCCTCACTAGCGGGGGGCCACGAGCAGTACTTC
CDR3aa: CSASLAGGHEQYF

j_gene: TRBJ1-4
abundance: few
d_gene: NA
v_gene: TRBV27
CDR3nt: TGTGCCAGCAGTTTAGGGGGAGGTGATGAAAAACTGTTTTTT
CDR3aa: CASSLGGGDEKLFF

j_gene: TRBJ2-5
abundance: NA
d_gene: NA
v_gene: TRBV6-2/TRBV6-3
CDR3nt: TGTGCCAGCAGTTACTTCAACCAAGAGACCCAGTACTTC
CDR3aa: CASSYFNQETQYF

j_gene: TRBJ2-5
abundance: NA
d_gene: TRBD2
v_gene: TRBV3-1
CDR3nt: TGTGCCAGCAGCCAAGATCTTTTCGCGGCTAGCGGGAGTTGGGAGACCCAGTACTTC
CDR3aa: CASSQDLFAASGSWETQYF

j_gene: TRBJ1-2
abundance: NA
d_gene: TRBD1
v_gene: TRBV12-3/TRBV12-4
CDR3nt: TGTGCCAGCAGTTTAGGACAGGGAAGAGGCTACACCTTC
CDR3aa: CASSLGQGRGYTF

j_gene: TRBJ2-7
abundance: NA
d_gene: NA
v_gene: TRBV3-1
CDR3nt: TGTGCCAGCAGCCAAGATACGGGGTGGTACGAGCAGTACTTC
CDR3aa: CASSQDTGWYEQYF

j_gene: TRBJ2-4
abundance: many
d_gene: TRBD2
v_gene: TRBV12-3/TRBV12-4
CDR3nt: TGTGCCAGCAGTCAAACTAGCGCTGGAGCCAAAAACATTCAGTACTTC
CDR3aa: CASSQTSAGAKNIQYF

j_gene: TRBJ1-2
abundance: NA
d_gene: TRBD1
v_gene: TRBV7-9
CDR3nt: TGTGCCAGCAGCTTCCCCGGGACAGAACTTATCTATGGCTACACCTTC
CDR3aa: CASSFPGTELIYGYTF

j_gene: TRBJ1-5
abundance: few
d_gene: TRBD1
v_gene: TRBV10-3
CDR3nt: TGTGCCATCAGTGAACAGGGGATTCAGCCCCAGCATTTT
CDR3aa: CAISEQGIQPQHF

j_gene: TRBJ1-5
abundance: NA
d_gene: NA
v_gene: TRBV6-4
CDR3nt: TGTGCCACCGGGGGCCCCGGTGATCAGCCCCAGCATTTT
CDR3aa: CATGGPGDQPQHF